Each of the 4 T cell receptor beta chains below was sequenced from the same sample in a study of CD8+ T cells in alopecia areata. Treatment described: oral pan-JAK inhibitor, 5-10 mg twice daily. Reverse transcription of extracted RNA yielded cDNA, which provided the sequencing template. Produced via immunoSEQ multiplex PCR; TCRdb's table is partial and in-frame only. The sample comprises 150,000 or so clones, around 50% of which are singletons, and approximately 15% rests with the top ten. This specimen was CD8+ T cells sorted from blood, taken at week 4, from a patient treated with tofacitinib. These receptors were taken from a human donor with alopecia areata.

The chain recombines TRBV18 with TRBJ2-2, with a possible D match to TRBD1 (6 bases). Trimming took off 7 bases at V and 1 base at J, with 16 bases between the two ends. The CDR3 consists of 16 residues. Per germline, CDR1 KGHSH and CDR2 LQKENI. The CDR3: CASFTNRDGNTGELFF. CDR3 sequence (DNA): TGTGCCAGCTTTACCAACAGGGATGGGAACACCGGGGAGCTGTTTTTT.

The chain uses TRBV5-6 and TRBJ2-3; D uncertain. The germline V gene has CDR1 SGHDT and CDR2 YYEEEE. V dropped 0 bases and J dropped 4 bases, with 9 bases sitting between them. This CDR3 is 14 amino acids long. For the CDR3, the DNA is TGTGCCAGCAGCTTGGCCGGGCTTCCAGATACGCAGTATTTT. Its protein is CASSLAGLPDTQYF.

This chain connects TRBV6-1 to TRBJ2-7; TRBD1 agrees at 7 bases. V dropped 2 bases and J dropped 3; count of bases not matched to a gene: 7. The germline CDR1 and CDR2 sequences are MNHNS and SASEGT. This CDR3 has 15 amino acids. The CDR3 DNA follows: TGTGCCAGCAGTGAACGCGACAGGGAAAGCTACGAGCAGTACTTC. It yields the protein CASSERDRESYEQYF.

This chain links TRBV4-3 with TRBJ1-5; D unclear. The V end was cut by 0 bases, the J end by 0 bases, with 12 bases between. There are 17 residues in the CDR3. CDR1 and CDR2 (germline): LGHNA, YSLEER. The CDR3 nucleotides read TGCGCCAGCAGCCAAGACCCTTACACATATAGCAATCAGCCCCAGCATTTT. Its translation: CASSQDPYTYSNQPQHF.